A selection of T cell receptor beta chains follows, all from one sample in a study of blood T cell repertoires in COVID-19. Some clones are missing from TCRdb's copy, which holds only in-frame ones; the method was immunoSEQ multiplex PCR. The sample consists of approximately 100,000 clones, roughly 71% of them appearing once. The sequenced sample was peripheral blood. The source is a man older than 75 with acute or convalescent COVID-19. Each CDR3 is given with its conserved first and last residue. Each record gives: D gene, J gene, V gene, CDR3 length, clone size, CDR3 DNA, CDR3 protein. A D gene is named only where the DNA matches it firmly. Clone size is given for some rows only: seen once, a few or many times, or a class if the clone is expanded.

>-|TRBJ2-3|TRBV3-1/TRBV3-2|13|-
TGTGCCAGCGCTATATCTAGCACAGATACGCAGTATTTT
CASAISSTDTQYF
>TRBD1|TRBJ1-5|TRBV12-3/TRBV12-4|13|few
TGTGCCAGCAGCTGGACAGGGTCTCAGCCCCAGCATTTT
CASSWTGSQPQHF
>-|TRBJ1-1|TRBV7-9|14|few
TGTGCCAGCAGCTTAGACGGCGGGAACACTGAAGCTTTCTTT
CASSLDGGNTEAFF
>-|TRBJ2-3|TRBV10-3|16|-
TGTGCCATCAGTCCAAGACTAGAGGATAGCACAGATACGCAGTATTTT
CAISPRLEDSTDTQYF
>TRBD1|TRBJ1-2|TRBV5-1|16|-
TGCGCCAGCAGCTGGACAGGGCAAACCCAAAGCTATGGCTACACCTTC
CASSWTGQTQSYGYTF
>-|TRBJ2-6|TRBV3-1/TRBV3-2|18|-
TGTGCCAGCAGCCAAGAGTGGGACACGAGCTCTGGGGCCAACGTCCTGACTTTC
CASSQEWDTSSGANVLTF
>TRBD1|TRBJ1-5|TRBV2|14|-
TGTGCCAGCAGCCCAGACAGGGGCAATCAGCCCCAGCATTTT
CASSPDRGNQPQHF
>TRBD2|TRBJ2-1|TRBV9|13|-
TGTGCCAGCAGCGTAGTTAGCGGGAGTGAGCAGTTCTTC
CASSVVSGSEQFF
>-|TRBJ1-3|TRBV3-1/TRBV3-2|15|few
TGTGCCAGCAGCCACCGCGGGGGAAGCGGAAACACCATATATTTT
CASSHRGGSGNTIYF
>-|TRBJ1-2|TRBV27|15|-
TGTGCCAGCAGTCCCTACAGTCCTACGGTATATGGCTACACCTTC
CASSPYSPTVYGYTF
>-|TRBJ2-5|TRBV4-1|17|-
TGCGCCAGCAGCCAAGGAGCAGCCGGGAGCTTTGAAGAGACCCAGTACTTC
CASSQGAAGSFEETQYF
>TRBD2|TRBJ2-7|TRBV19|16|-
TGTGCCAGTAGTATCTTACTAGCGGGAGGAGGGTACGAGCAGTACTTC
CASSILLAGGGYEQYF
>-|TRBJ2-4|TRBV5-1|13|-
TGCGCCAGCAGCTTGGGAGGGGGAAACATTCAGTACTTC
CASSLGGGNIQYF
>-|TRBJ2-3|TRBV24-1|13|-
TGTGCCACCAGTGATATAAACACAGATACGCAGTATTTT
CATSDINTDTQYF
>TRBD2|TRBJ2-1|TRBV28|15|-
TGTGCCAGCAGTTTAATGGCCGCCCTTGCGGGAGTTTCGTTCTTC
CASSLMAALAGVSFF
>TRBD2|TRBJ2-7|TRBV19|14|-
TGTGCCAGTAGTGAGGGACTAGGGACCTACGAGCAGTACTTC
CASSEGLGTYEQYF
>TRBD1|TRBJ1-2|TRBV9|14|many
TGTGCCAGCAGCGTAACAGGGGCAAGGGATGGCTACACCTTC
CASSVTGARDGYTF
>-|TRBJ1-3|TRBV25-1|14|few
TGTGCCAGCAGTGAGAAAGGGGTAGGAAACACCATATATTTT
CASSEKGVGNTIYF
>TRBD2|TRBJ2-3|TRBV5-1|17|-
TGCGCCAGCAGCTTGGGACTAGCGGGACGCCACACAGATACGCAGTATTTT
CASSLGLAGRHTDTQYF
>TRBD2|TRBJ2-7|TRBV7-9|14|many
TGTGCCAGCAGCACCTTAGCGGGAGGCAACGAGCAGTACTTC
CASSTLAGGNEQYF
>TRBD2|TRBJ2-7|TRBV7-2|15|-
TGTGCCAGCAGCCGCCTCACTAGCGGACTCTACGAGCAGTACTTC
CASSRLTSGLYEQYF
>-|TRBJ1-1|TRBV12-3/TRBV12-4|13|-
TGTGCCAGCAGCCCTACGTGGAACACTGAAGCTTTCTTT
CASSPTWNTEAFF
>TRBD2|TRBJ2-1|TRBV5-4|12|-
TGTGCCAGCAGCGGCCAGCGGGGGGAGCAGTTCTTC
CASSGQRGEQFF
>-|TRBJ2-3|TRBV6-4|15|-
TGTGCCAGCCCTCGACAGGAGCCTAGCACAGATACGCAGTATTTT
CASPRQEPSTDTQYF
>-|TRBJ2-1|TRBV19|15|-
TGTGCCAGTAGCCCCGAGACAGGAGTCTACAATGAGCAGTTCTTC
CASSPETGVYNEQFF
>-|TRBJ1-1|TRBV5-6|16|-
TGTGCCAGCAGCTTGGATGGTTCAGGGGCGAACACTGAAGCTTTCTTT
CASSLDGSGANTEAFF
>-|TRBJ2-1|TRBV7-3|11|once
TGTGCCAGCAGCTTCGACTATGAGCAGTTCTTC
CASSFDYEQFF
>-|TRBJ2-1|TRBV19|13|-
TGTGCCAGTAGTTCACAACTAGCCGATGAGCAGTTCTTC
CASSSQLADEQFF
>TRBD2|TRBJ2-4|TRBV4-2|16|-
TGTGCCAGCAGCCCTCGGGGACTAGCGGGAAAAAACATTCAGTACTTC
CASSPRGLAGKNIQYF
>-|TRBJ1-5|TRBV4-2|15|-
TGTGCCAGCAGCCTAACTGGGGAGGGCTCTCAGCCCCAGCATTTT
CASSLTGEGSQPQHF
>-|TRBJ2-5|TRBV7-2|13|-
TGTGCCAGCAGCCCCCCGGGCCAAGAGACCCAGTACTTC
CASSPPGQETQYF
>-|TRBJ1-5|TRBV10-3|14|few
TGTGCCATCAGTCCAGGGCGGGAAAATCAGCCCCAGCATTTT
CAISPGRENQPQHF
>-|TRBJ2-3|TRBV30|15|-
TGTGCCTGGGGTAGGGGAAACTCGGGCCGAGATACGCAGTATTTT
CAWGRGNSGRDTQYF
>TRBD2|TRBJ2-1|TRBV5-1|17|-
TGCGCCAGCAGCTTGGACGGGGGGACTAATCACTACAATGAGCAGTTCTTC
CASSLDGGTNHYNEQFF
>TRBD1|TRBJ2-1|TRBV9|15|-
TGTGCCAGCAGCGTGGACAGGGTGTACGGCAATGAGCAGTTCTTC
CASSVDRVYGNEQFF
>-|TRBJ2-7|TRBV28|14|-
TGTGCCAGCAGGGTTGGGGCCTCCGGGGGTGAGCAGTACTTC
CASRVGASGGEQYF
>TRBD2|TRBJ2-1|TRBV6-5|13|-
TGTGCCAGTAGCGGGAGCCAGAACAATGAGCAGTTCTTC
CASSGSQNNEQFF
>-|TRBJ1-6|TRBV19|15|-
TGTGCGACTAGTGCCACATTATCGGGTCTCTCACCCCTCCACTTT
CATSATLSGLSPLHF
>TRBD1|TRBJ2-3|TRBV4-2|17|-
TGTGCCAGCAGCCCGAGGGATGGGACAGATCATCCAGATACGCAGTATTTT
CASSPRDGTDHPDTQYF